These T cell receptor beta chains were read from a single sample in a study of T-cell reconstitution after alpha-beta-depleted transplantation in children. TCRdb reanalysed the PCR reads using MiXCR and keeps one entry per CDR3 protein. The sample has about 600,000 distinct CDR3 sequences; more than 9% are singletons. Source: PBMCs from the stem cell graft donor, taken from the stem cell graft. All receptors come from a human donor who donated a stem cell graft to a child with acute myeloid leukemia. Each CDR3 is given with its conserved first and last residue. D genes are given only for firm matches. Not every row has a clone size; where given, it reads once, few, many or a size class.

size | length | J | V | D | CDR3 | DNA
- | 13 | TRBJ1-5 | TRBV5-6 | TRBD1 | CASSPQGVQPQHF | TGTGCCAGCAGCCCACAGGGGGTTCAGCCCCAGCATTTT
many | 15 | TRBJ2-3 | TRBV24-1 | TRBD2 | CATGVTSGSTDTQYF | TGTGCCACCGGAGTCACTAGCGGGTCCACAGATACGCAGTATTTT
- | 14 | TRBJ2-7 | TRBV7-2 | TRBD1 | CASSWRTGIYEQYF | TGTGCCAGCAGCTGGCGGACAGGGATCTACGAGCAGTACTTC
- | 14 | TRBJ2-3 | TRBV11-1 | - | CASSPLKAPDTQYF | TGTGCCAGCAGCCCACTTAAGGCCCCAGATACGCAGTATTTT
few | 12 | TRBJ2-5 | TRBV6-6 | TRBD2 | CASRAGVETQYF | TGTGCCAGCAGGGCGGGAGTGGAGACCCAGTACTTC
few | 14 | TRBJ1-5 | TRBV12-3/TRBV12-4 | - | CASSFRASNQPQHF | TGTGCCAGCAGTTTCAGGGCCAGCAATCAGCCCCAGCATTTT
- | 15 | TRBJ2-1 | TRBV6-5 | TRBD2 | CASSYGSGRDNEQFF | TGTGCCAGCAGTTACGGTAGCGGGAGGGACAATGAGCAGTTCTTC
many | 13 | TRBJ2-7 | TRBV29-1 | - | CSARDGERYEQYF | TGCAGCGCTCGCGACGGAGAGCGCTACGAGCAGTACTTC
many | 15 | TRBJ2-1 | TRBV7-8 | - | CASTSTELAYNEQFF | TGTGCCAGCACCAGTACGGAACTCGCCTACAATGAGCAGTTCTTC
few | 10 | TRBJ2-7 | TRBV20-1 | - | CSALWSEQYF | TGCAGTGCCCTATGGAGCGAGCAGTACTTC
- | 15 | TRBJ1-4 | TRBV5-1 | - | CASSFDPIRSEKLFF | TGCGCCAGCAGCTTCGACCCTATTCGAAGTGAAAAACTGTTTTTT
many | 14 | TRBJ2-7 | TRBV5-1 | TRBD1 | CASSDRQGPYEQYF | TGCGCCAGCAGCGACCGACAGGGACCATACGAGCAGTACTTC
many | 14 | TRBJ2-1 | TRBV6-2/TRBV6-3 | TRBD1 | CASDRGQSYNEQFF | TGTGCCAGCGACAGGGGGCAATCCTACAATGAGCAGTTCTTC
few | 14 | TRBJ2-1 | TRBV27 | TRBD2 | CASSLSGTSGEQFF | TGTGCCAGCAGTTTGTCCGGGACTAGCGGTGAGCAGTTCTTC
few | 15 | TRBJ2-3 | TRBV29-1 | TRBD2 | CSVRGASGATDTQYF | TGCAGCGTTCGGGGGGCTAGCGGGGCCACAGATACGCAGTATTTT
few | 15 | TRBJ2-7 | TRBV20-1 | TRBD1 | CSAETTDRGLYEQYF | TGCAGTGCGGAAACTACGGACAGGGGCCTCTACGAGCAGTACTTC
many | 18 | TRBJ2-2 | TRBV6-2/TRBV6-3 | - | CASSYRGSRDTNTGELFF | TGTGCCAGCAGTTACAGGGGATCTCGGGACACAAACACCGGGGAGCTGTTTTTT
many | 14 | TRBJ1-1 | TRBV10-3 | TRBD1 | CAISDSGGNTEAFF | TGTGCCATCAGTGATTCAGGGGGCAACACTGAAGCTTTCTTT
- | 15 | TRBJ1-4 | TRBV10-3 | TRBD1 | CAISEGDRPNEKLFF | TGTGCCATCAGTGAGGGGGACAGGCCAAATGAAAAACTGTTTTTT
few | 13 | TRBJ1-2 | TRBV5-1 | - | CASSSAGDYGYTF | TGCGCCAGCAGCTCCGCAGGAGACTATGGCTACACCTTC
- | 16 | TRBJ1-5 | TRBV7-8 | TRBD1 | CASSSTPTGGNQPQHF | TGTGCCAGCAGCTCCACGCCTACAGGGGGCAATCAGCCCCAGCATTTT
many | 15 | TRBJ2-3 | TRBV29-1 | TRBD2 | CSARGGERGTDTQYF | TGCAGCGCCCGCGGGGGGGAAAGGGGCACAGATACGCAGTATTTT
few | 17 | TRBJ2-1 | TRBV24-1 | TRBD2 | CATSDPTGSSGYNEQFF | TGTGCCACCAGTGATCCTACCGGGTCTAGCGGTTACAATGAGCAGTTCTTC
- | 17 | TRBJ2-1 | TRBV25-1 | TRBD1 | CASSESRGQGASNEQFF | TGTGCCAGCAGTGAATCTCGGGGACAGGGGGCTAGCAATGAGCAGTTCTTC
many | 14 | TRBJ2-7 | TRBV7-9 | TRBD2 | CASGPRDYNYEQYF | TGTGCCAGCGGGCCCCGGGACTATAACTACGAGCAGTACTTC
few | 13 | TRBJ2-7 | TRBV18 | - | CASSGTQSYEQYF | TGTGCCAGCTCGGGGACACAGTCCTACGAGCAGTACTTC
many | 14 | TRBJ2-3 | TRBV4-3 | - | CASSQDGRTDTQYF | TGCGCCAGCAGCCAAGACGGTCGCACAGATACGCAGTATTTT
- | 13 | TRBJ2-1 | TRBV15 | - | CATSRDSSSEQFF | TGTGCCACCAGCAGAGATTCTAGCAGTGAGCAGTTCTTC
- | 14 | TRBJ2-1 | TRBV29-1 | TRBD2 | CSVEESGRWYEQFF | TGCAGCGTCGAAGAGAGCGGGAGGTGGTATGAGCAGTTCTTC
few | 14 | TRBJ2-7 | TRBV5-1 | TRBD1 | CASSSRTGLGEQYF | TGCGCCAGCAGCTCTCGGACAGGGCTGGGCGAGCAGTACTTC
- | 15 | TRBJ2-7 | TRBV15 | TRBD2 | CATSSPGLGKSEQYF | TGTGCCACCAGCAGTCCGGGACTAGGTAAATCCGAGCAGTACTTC
few | 16 | TRBJ2-7 | TRBV7-2 | - | CASSFEGLGISYEQYF | TGTGCCAGCAGCTTTGAAGGTTTAGGGATCTCCTACGAGCAGTACTTC
- | 19 | TRBJ2-7 | TRBV6-5 | - | CASSYAMISDGWTSYEQYF | TGTGCCAGCAGTTACGCGATGATCTCCGACGGGTGGACCTCCTACGAGCAGTACTTC
many | 16 | TRBJ2-2 | TRBV4-2 | - | CASSQGSRVDTGELFF | TGTGCCAGCAGCCAAGGTTCCAGGGTGGACACCGGGGAGCTGTTTTTT
few | 15 | TRBJ2-2 | TRBV6-2/TRBV6-3 | - | CASSSRQPYTGELFF | TGTGCCAGCAGCTCCCGACAGCCCTACACCGGGGAGCTGTTTTTT
many | 15 | TRBJ2-3 | TRBV20-1 | TRBD2 | CSARRSSGVTDTQYF | TGCAGTGCTCGAAGGTCTAGCGGGGTCACAGATACGCAGTATTTT
many | 14 | TRBJ2-7 | TRBV29-1 | TRBD2 | CSVGGLAGGYEQYF | TGCAGCGTTGGGGGACTAGCGGGAGGATACGAGCAGTACTTC
few | 14 | TRBJ2-2 | TRBV18 | - | CATVPVLTPGELFF | TGTGCCACCGTTCCGGTACTGACCCCCGGGGAGCTGTTTTTT
- | 13 | TRBJ2-3 | TRBV20-1 | - | CSAEPGAEDTQYF | TGCAGTGCTGAACCGGGGGCCGAAGATACGCAGTATTTT
many | 14 | TRBJ2-3 | TRBV20-1 | TRBD2 | CRGSGTSDTDTQYF | TGCAGGGGAAGCGGGACTAGCGACACAGATACGCAGTATTTT
- | 17 | TRBJ2-1 | TRBV20-1 | TRBD2 | CSAREYLSAGESGEQFF | TGCAGTGCTAGAGAGTATCTTTCAGCGGGAGAGTCGGGTGAGCAGTTCTTC